What follows describes a single TCR beta chain. Its antigen remains unidentified. The CDR3 totals 14 residues. Germline assignment: CDR1 GTSNPN and CDR2 SVGIG (reference sequence). The junction had 10 bases not matched to a gene; V was cut back by 6 bases and J by 5 bases. The sample is drawn from a study of shared clonotypes between healthy human individuals. Study conclusions and caveats: What limited the represented genetic and exposure-history diversity was the small number of donors. Sharing of clonotypes among donors was expected to vary with sequencing depth.

Caucasian adults residing in Nashville, Tennessee made up all the donors. Genomic DNA (from each subset) was split evenly across several immunoSEQ plates. TCRdb's copy holds only in-frame clones and misses some; the assay was immunoSEQ multiplex PCR. The table includes under 600,000 clones, about 80% detected once. The material sequenced was PBMCs. The rearrangement uses TRBV30 and TRBJ2-1, with 7 bases that match TRBD2. The TCR comes from a middle-aged woman in good health. Some clones in this sample may be carry-over from other donors' samples. CDR3: CACLWASGHNEQFF. The CDR3 DNA sequence: TGTGCCTGCCTATGGGCTAGCGGACACAATGAGCAGTTCTTC.